This TCR beta chain was profiled in a study of glioma-infiltrating T cells. This clonotype turned up a few times. Its antigen is unknown. The iRepertoire nested amplicon-rescue multiplex PCR amplified TCR alpha and beta CDR3s from RNA. Input was roughly 85-400 ng of tissue mRNA or PBMC total RNA. TCRdb called the multiplex PCR reads again in MiXCR, with one record for every CDR3 protein. The repertoire holds about 130,000 distinct CDR3 sequences, around 25% seen once, with about a quarter in the top ten. Notes on the study in general: Non-neoplastic patients had below-expected tissue-blood divergence, while all gliomas exceeded expectation. Only very few CDR3 sequences appeared in both tissue and blood.

Germline V gene lookup returns CDR1 SEHNR and CDR2 FQNEAQ (reference sequence). After removal of 4 bases from V and 2 bases from J, the junction contained 10 bases not matched to a gene. The length of the CDR3 is 18 residues. This clonotype originated in a human donor with low-grade glioma or glioblastoma, undergoing nonglioma brain surgery, or in good health (not recorded which). This chain joins TRBV7-9 and TRBJ2-5, with 13 bases lining up with TRBD2. Specimen: glioma tissue, nonneoplastic brain tissue, or PBMCs (not recorded which). The DNA for the CDR3 is TGTGCCAGCAGCTCCCGACTAGCGGGGGGACGGGCTCAAGAGACCCAGTACTTC. Its translation is CASSSRLAGGRAQETQYF.